What follows are 17 T cell receptor beta chains derived from one specimen sequenced in a study of graft-versus-host responses after intestinal transplantation. The protocol was immunoSEQ multiplex PCR, while the TCRdb copy is restricted to in-frame clones and leaves out a portion. The sample yields about 25,000 clones, over 90% seen once. Sequenced here: PBMCs, sampled 18 days after transplant. The receptor source for this set is a human patient who received an intestinal transplant, so some T cells may come from the graft donor.

The chain is built from TRBV7-8 and TRBJ2-7; D unclear. Germline V gives CDR1 SGHVS, CDR2 FQNEAQ. V shed 10 bases and J shed 4 bases, with 11 bases lying between them. The CDR3 runs to 11 residues. This chain's CDR3 is CATLGQYEQYF. The CDR3 region has the DNA TGTGCCACTCTAGGGCAGTACGAGCAGTACTTC.

The V gene is TRBV19, the J gene TRBJ1-1; 11 bases agree with TRBD1. With 7 bases clipped from V and 4 bases from J, the junction kept 5 bases outside the gene matches. CDR1 is LNHDA, CDR2 SQIVND, per germline (reference sequence). CDR3 length equals 14 residues. The chain's CDR3 is CASIAGTGGTEAFF. In DNA, the CDR3 is TGTGCCAGTATCGCCGGGACAGGGGGCACTGAAGCTTTCTTT.

The chain recombines TRBV19 with TRBJ2-1; D ambiguous. Germline lookup yields CDR1 LNHDA and CDR2 SQIVND (reference sequence). V gave up 3 bases and J gave up 2 bases, with 11 bases separating them. The CDR3 length is 15 residues. The CDR3 loop is CASSMGAAAYNEQFF. The CDR3 bases are TGTGCCAGTAGTATGGGCGCAGCCGCCTACAATGAGCAGTTCTTC.

V usage is TRBV4-1 and J usage is TRBJ2-7; D may be TRBD1 (6 bases). This CDR3 comprises 17 residues. V gave up 0 bases and J gave up 3 bases, with 18 bases separating them. Looked up from germline, CDR1 is MGHRA and CDR2 is YSYEKL. CDR3 DNA sequence: TGCGCCAGCAGCCAAGATCCCGACAGGCCCGATGTCTACGAGCAGTACTTC. Translating it yields CASSQDPDRPDVYEQYF.

The chain uses TRBV6-1 and TRBJ2-1; TRBD2 aligns across 8 bases. Per the germline V gene, CDR1 is MNHNS and CDR2 is SASEGT. The CDR3 has 15 residues. V was pared by 5 bases and J by 6 bases, with 9 bases of the junction left unmatched. CDR3 protein: CASSILPGGPNEQFF. Written as DNA, the CDR3 is TGTGCCAGCAGTATCCTACCGGGGGGGCCCAATGAGCAGTTCTTC.

The chain links TRBV2 to TRBJ1-2; perhaps TRBD1 as D (5 bases). The germline V gene has CDR1 SNHLY and CDR2 FYNNEI. The CDR3 has 14 residues. With 8 bases removed from V and 7 bases from J, the gap between germline ends came to 20 bases. CDR3 DNA: TGTGCCAGCCAAAGAGGAGGGGTTGGGCTTGGCTACACCTTC. Protein product: CASQRGGVGLGYTF.

The chain employs TRBV7-6 and TRBJ2-3; D unresolved. This CDR3 region has 12 residues. V lost 3 bases and J lost 2, with 3 bases in between. CDR1 SGHVS and CDR2 FNYEAQ come from the germline V gene. CDR3 amino acids: CASSLFTDTQYF. DNA for the CDR3: TGTGCCAGCAGCTTGTTCACAGATACGCAGTATTTT. The complete variable domain, with remaining parts taken from reference TRBV7-6 and TRBJ2-3, reads GAGVSQSPRYKVTKRGQDVALRCDPISGHVSLYWYRQALGQGPEFLTYFNYEAQQDKSGLPNDRFSAERPEGSISTLTIQRTEQRDSAMYRCASSLFTDTQYFGPGTRLTVL.

The V call is TRBV19, the J call TRBJ2-1; TRBD2 aligns across 9 bases. The CDR3 consists of 13 residues. Trimming at V came to 6 bases and at J to 6 bases, leaving 3 bases not matched to a gene. Germline V CDR1 and CDR2: LNHDA, SQIVND (reference sequence). The CDR3: CASSTRGGNEQFF. The CDR3 bases are TGTGCCAGTAGCACGCGGGGGGGCAATGAGCAGTTCTTC.

V usage is TRBV25-1 and J usage is TRBJ2-5; 10 positions agree with TRBD1. The CDR3 has 14 amino acids. From germline, CDR1 is MGHDK and CDR2 SYGVNS. The J segment lost 5 bases and the V segment lost 8 bases, leaving 8 bases of the junction unmatched. In nucleotides, the CDR3 is TGTGCCAGCCGTGGACAGGGGGGGATGGAGACCCAGTACTTC. This gives the protein CASRGQGGMETQYF.

The V gene is TRBV6-1, the J gene TRBJ2-2; tentatively, D is TRBD1 (6 bases). The CDR3 covers 14 residues. V was clipped by 8 bases and J by 0 bases, with 10 bases between them. The germline V gene encodes CDR1 MNHNS and CDR2 SASEGT. CDR3 in amino acids: CASFHRANTGELFF. CDR3 DNA: TGTGCCAGCTTTCACAGGGCGAACACCGGGGAGCTGTTTTTT.

The V gene is TRBV27, the J gene TRBJ1-1; D uncertain. The V end lost 5 bases, the J end lost 7 bases, and 17 bases lay between the germline ends. This CDR3 is 14 amino acids long. Germline lookup yields CDR1 MNHEY and CDR2 SMNVEV (reference sequence). The CDR3 DNA follows: TGTGCCAGCAGTCTCTCAGGTGGGCAACTTGAAGCTTTCTTT. It translates to CASSLSGGQLEAFF.

This clone was picked up a small number of times. The chain is built from TRBV14 and TRBJ2-7; TRBD1 aligns across 9 bases. The CDR3 runs to 15 residues. The V gene's germline CDR1 is SGHDN and CDR2 FVKESK. The V segment lost 4 bases and the J segment 5 bases; nucleotides outside the gene matches: 9. In nucleotides, the CDR3 is TGTGCCAGCAGCCTCTGGGGACAGGGAACGAACGAGCAGTACTTC. This encodes CASSLWGQGTNEQYF.

This CDR3 reads CSVEDVAGGQYF. For the CDR3, the DNA is TGCAGCGTTGAAGACGTTGCGGGTGGGCAGTACTTC. V and J are TRBV29-1 and TRBJ2-7; D might be TRBD2 (5 bases). This CDR3 is 12 amino acids long. Germline lookup yields CDR1 SQVTM and CDR2 ANQGSEA. V shed 0 bases and J shed 9 bases, with 12 bases lying between them.

The rearrangement uses TRBV10-1 and TRBJ2-1; 12 bases match TRBD2. This CDR3 region has 16 residues. The junction had 2 bases not matched to a gene; V was cut back by 3 bases and J by 2 bases. Germline V gene data show CDR1 as WNHNN and CDR2 as SYGVQD (reference sequence). The CDR3 region is CASSDSSGGAYNEQFF. The CDR3 nucleotides read TGCGCCAGCAGTGACTCTAGCGGGGGGGCCTACAATGAGCAGTTCTTC.

The V gene is TRBV19, the J gene TRBJ2-6; possibly TRBD1 for D (5 bases). Germline CDR1 and CDR2: LNHDA and SQIVND (reference sequence). This CDR3 comprises 16 residues. The ends were cut back, 1 base at V and 2 bases at J, with 9 bases in the middle. The CDR3 nucleotides read TGTGCCAGTAGTATAGGGACCAGGGCTGGGGCCAACGTCCTGACTTTC. The encoded protein is CASSIGTRAGANVLTF.

The J gene is TRBJ2-7, the V gene TRBV5-5; TRBD2 is a possible D gene (7 bases). Germline assignment: CDR1 SGHKS and CDR2 YYEKEE (reference sequence). The CDR3 covers 15 residues. Trimming removed 2 bases from V and 5 bases from J, with 17 bases in between. DNA for the CDR3: TGTGCCAGCAGCTTTTCCAGCGCGGGGGCGGACGAGCAGTACTTC. It translates to CASSFSSAGADEQYF.

The V and J genes are TRBV29-1 and TRBJ1-2, with D perhaps TRBD1 (5 bases). The CDR3 is 13 amino acids. V was pared by 7 bases and J by 6 bases, with 18 bases between. CDR1 is SQVTM, CDR2 ANQGSEA, per germline. The CDR3 is CSGRQTLYDGYTF. The DNA for the CDR3 is TGCAGCGGACGACAGACCCTATACGATGGCTACACCTTC.